This T cell receptor beta chain comes out of a study of immune evolution from preneoplasia to lung adenocarcinoma. Study in general: HLA loss of heterozygosity: under 7.5% AIS, around 16% MIA, more than 25% ADC, none AAH.

Study-level points and caveats: Highest clonality occurred in KRAS-mutant, not EGFR-mutant or double wild-type, nodules. Top clone share appeared to fall from AAH through AIS, MIA, adenocarcinoma.

After pathologic assessment, macro-dissection selected premalignant or tumor cells for extraction. The V and J ends lost 4 bases and 6 bases, in that order; junction bases with no gene match: 16. The CDR3 is 19 residues long. Germline V gene data show CDR1 as MNHEY and CDR2 as SMNVEV (reference sequence). This clone came up a few times. Antigen specificity is unknown. In the same sample, other DNA sequences code for this CDR3. Only in-frame clones appear in the TCRdb table, and some are missing; sequencing was by immunoSEQ multiplex PCR. The sample includes over 2,000 clones, around 72% seen only once; the top ten take 9.2%.

Sequenced: FFPE minimally invasive lung adenocarcinoma tissue. This chain links TRBV27 with TRBJ2-3; the match to TRBD2 covers 13 bases. The TCR sequence derives from a person aged 60 to 80 with lung adenocarcinoma. The CDR3: CASSSQPPGLAGWADTQYF. The CDR3 region has the DNA TGTGCCAGCAGTTCACAACCACCGGGACTAGCGGGGTGGGCGGATACGCAGTATTTT.